These T cell receptor beta chains were read from a single sample in a study of cytomegalovirus exposure and HLA in healthy donors. Sequencing used immunoSEQ multiplex PCR; TCRdb keeps in-frame clones, though not all of them. The repertoire holds fewer than 200,000 clones, with more than 75% as singletons. Input material: PBMCs. Receptors were obtained from a man aged 18 to 30 in good health and CMV-seropositive. The CDR3 runs from the conserved cysteine through the conserved F or W. Fields, in order: V gene, CDR3 length, CDR3 protein.

TRBV29-1 15 CSVESEGSGANVLTF
TRBV4-2 13 CASSLRETEKLFF
TRBV6-5 14 CASSYKARPDTQYF
TRBV4-1 15 CASRQQHTNTGELFF
TRBV4-3 14 CASSQDPGLDTQYF
TRBV7-6 13 CASSGGTNNEQFF
TRBV11-2 15 CASSLAGTENNEQFF
TRBV6-1 14 CASSTWGLPGGYTF
TRBV7-9 16 CASSSNLQGRRNEQYF
TRBV4-1 16 CASSQSPSGGRDEQYF
TRBV2 13 CASSGLGPGEAFF
TRBV6-5 13 CASSYSRTLELFF
TRBV25-1 11 CASTPGDTQYF
TRBV28 15 CASSLARGQGEKLFF
TRBV6-5 15 CASRPTREVGDTQYF